Described below is a single TCR beta chain sequence and its context. CDR3 length: 15 residues. The germline CDR1 and CDR2 sequences are KGHSH and LQKENI. V lost 3 bases to trimming and J lost 4 bases; unmatched junction nucleotides: 7. These data come from a study of blood T cell repertoires in COVID-19. Study in general: Samples came from the United States, Italy and Spain, spanning acute and convalescent COVID-19.

Generated by immunoSEQ multiplex PCR, the TCRdb table keeps only in-frame clones and is missing some. Among approximately 190,000 clones listed, 65% to 85% were seen once. This receptor was taken from a man aged 40-49 years who had recovered from COVID-19. The chain couples TRBV18 to TRBJ1-2, with 8 bases identical to TRBD1. The sample comprised PBMCs or T cells enriched from blood (not recorded which). CDR3: CASSPGTGRGYGYTF. The CDR3 DNA reads as TGTGCCAGCTCACCGGGGACAGGAAGGGGCTATGGCTACACCTTC.